A selection of T cell receptor beta chains follows, all from one sample in a study of blood T cell repertoires in COVID-19. TCRdb's table, derived via immunoSEQ multiplex PCR, lists solely in-frame clones and lacks some. The repertoire holds some 200,000 clones, with around 85% as singletons. Input material: peripheral blood. The source of these receptors is a woman aged 50 to 60 with acute or convalescent COVID-19. The CDR3 runs from the conserved cysteine through the conserved F or W. A D gene is named only where the DNA matches it firmly. Expanded clones get a size class; other rows say once, few or many, or leave the size out.

>.|TRBV19|.|TRBJ2-1
TGTGCCAGTAGTACGGGAAATGAGCAGTTCTTC
CASSTGNEQFF
>TRBD1|TRBV9|.|TRBJ1-3
TGTGCCAGCAGCTTTGGACAGGGGGCGGGAAACACCATATATTTT
CASSFGQGAGNTIYF
>.|TRBV4-3|few|TRBJ1-5
TGCGCCAGCAGCCCAGGGGAAGGGCGGGGCAATCAGCCCCAGCATTTT
CASSPGEGRGNQPQHF
>.|TRBV6-5|.|TRBJ1-2
TGTGCCAGCAAGTCAGGGTCTAACTATGGCTACACCTTC
CASKSGSNYGYTF
>TRBD1|TRBV6-2/TRBV6-3|.|TRBJ1-5
TGTGCCAGCAGTCAACAGGGGGCTCGTCAGCCCCAGCATTTT
CASSQQGARQPQHF
>.|TRBV4-2|.|TRBJ1-5
TGTGCCAGCAGCCAAGACAGGCATCAGCCCCAGCATTTT
CASSQDRHQPQHF
>.|TRBV5-4|.|TRBJ1-4
TGTGCCAGCAGCTCCGGTCTAGACAGATTCAATGAAAAACTGTTTTTT
CASSSGLDRFNEKLFF
>.|TRBV19|.|TRBJ1-1
TGTGCCAGTAGTATGGAGACCAGAAGCACTGAAGCTTTCTTT
CASSMETRSTEAFF
>.|TRBV13|.|TRBJ2-3
TGTGCCAGCAGCCTAACCGGGACACAAAGCACAGATACGCAGTATTTT
CASSLTGTQSTDTQYF
>TRBD1|TRBV30|.|TRBJ1-4
TGTGCCTGGAGTTTTACAGGGGGCCGGGAAAAACTGTTTTTT
CAWSFTGGREKLFF
>TRBD2|TRBV10-3|.|TRBJ2-2
TGTGCCATCAGGCCGGGACTAGCGGACACCGGGGAGCTGTTTTTT
CAIRPGLADTGELFF
>TRBD2|TRBV7-9|.|TRBJ2-7
TGTGCCAGCAGCTTAGTTAGCGGGACCTACTACGAGCAGTACTTC
CASSLVSGTYYEQYF
>.|TRBV3-1/TRBV3-2|.|TRBJ1-3
TGTGCCAGCAGCCAAGGAGCTGTGGGAAACACCATATATTTT
CASSQGAVGNTIYF
>.|TRBV5-4|.|TRBJ2-7
TGTGCCAGCAGCTTGTTCAGCGAGCAGTACTTC
CASSLFSEQYF
>.|TRBV28|.|TRBJ2-7
TGTGCCAGCAGTTTCAGGGGACCTCTCTACGAGCAGTACTTC
CASSFRGPLYEQYF
>.|TRBV9|.|TRBJ2-2
TGTGCCAGCAGCATAGCCTATAACACCGGGGAGCTGTTTTTT
CASSIAYNTGELFF
>TRBD1|TRBV9|once|TRBJ1-3
TGTGCCAGCAGCATGACAGGGGGTTCTGGAAACACCATATATTTT
CASSMTGGSGNTIYF
>TRBD1|TRBV24-1|.|TRBJ2-5
TGTGCCACCAGTGCCCACGGGACAGGGACAGAGACCCAGTACTTC
CATSAHGTGTETQYF
>TRBD1|TRBV2|once|TRBJ2-3
TGTGCCAGCAGATTACAGGGGGAAAGCACAGATACGCAGTATTTT
CASRLQGESTDTQYF
>TRBD1|TRBV5-4|few|TRBJ2-7
TGTGCCAGCAAACAGGGGGCTGGCGAGCAGTACTTC
CASKQGAGEQYF
>.|TRBV12-3/TRBV12-4|once|TRBJ1-3
TGTGCCAGCAGGGCTTACTCTGGAAACACCATATATTTT
CASRAYSGNTIYF
>TRBD1|TRBV10-3|few|TRBJ1-5
TGTGCCATCACCTCGTTCGGAGGGGACAGTGGGACTCGGCCCCAGCATTTT
CAITSFGGDSGTRPQHF
>.|TRBV12-3/TRBV12-4|.|TRBJ2-5
TGTGCCAGCAGGGCGACGGGAAAAGAGACCCAGTACTTC
CASRATGKETQYF
>.|TRBV6-1|.|TRBJ1-3
TGTGCCAGCAGTGAGATGAGTTACTCTGGAAACACCATATATTTT
CASSEMSYSGNTIYF
>.|TRBV6-5|.|TRBJ2-7
TGTGCCAGCAGTTCCCCGGACATAGCCTACGAGCAGTACTTC
CASSSPDIAYEQYF
>TRBD1|TRBV6-1|once|TRBJ2-6
TGTGCCAGCAGTGCCGGGACAGGGCTTTCTGGGGCCAACGTCCTGACTTTC
CASSAGTGLSGANVLTF
>.|TRBV18|.|TRBJ2-3
TGTGCCAGCTCACCAGTTCTAACAGATACGCAGTATTTT
CASSPVLTDTQYF
>.|TRBV4-1|once|TRBJ1-2
TGCGCCAGCAGCCGCGACAGGCCCCTTAACTATGGCTACACCTTC
CASSRDRPLNYGYTF
>TRBD2|TRBV3-1/TRBV3-2|.|TRBJ2-3
TGTGCCAGCAGCCATGGGACTAGCGGGGGGCCAATCACCAGCACAGATACGCAGTATTTT
CASSHGTSGGPITSTDTQYF
>.|TRBV2|.|TRBJ1-4
TGTGCCAGCAGTACCCCGAGGGATGAAAAACTGTTTTTT
CASSTPRDEKLFF
>.|TRBV10-3|few|TRBJ2-1
TGCGCAACTAATCGGAACAATGAGCAGTTCTTC
CATNRNNEQFF
>TRBD2|TRBV5-1|.|TRBJ2-3
TGCGCCAGCAGTCCTAGCGGGAGGGACACAGATACGCAGTATTTT
CASSPSGRDTDTQYF
>.|TRBV20-1|.|TRBJ2-5
TGCAGTGCTAGTCCTCCCGAGCCGGAGACCCAGTACTTC
CSASPPEPETQYF
>TRBD2|TRBV12-5|.|TRBJ2-3
TGTGCTAGTGGTTTGGGACTAGCGGGAGGAAGAGATACGCAGTATTTT
CASGLGLAGGRDTQYF
>.|TRBV24-1|.|TRBJ1-2
TGTGCCACCAGTGACCGACAGCTAAACTATGGCTACACCTTC
CATSDRQLNYGYTF
>TRBD2|TRBV15|.|TRBJ2-7
TGTGCCACCAGCCCCGGCGGGGGGTCCTACGAGCAGTACTTC
CATSPGGGSYEQYF
>.|TRBV9|.|TRBJ2-2
TGTGCCAGCAGCGTACACTTGCCCGGGGAGCTGTTTTTT
CASSVHLPGELFF
>.|TRBV9|.|TRBJ1-2
TGTGCCAGCAGCGTAGGGGGCGCCGACTATGGCTACACCTTC
CASSVGGADYGYTF
>.|TRBV5-1|few|TRBJ1-1
TGCGCCAGCAGCTTGGGCCCGGTAAAGACTGAAGCTTTCTTT
CASSLGPVKTEAFF
>.|TRBV15|.|TRBJ1-2
TGTGCCACCAGCACCCGGGTCTCTTTCAACTATGGCTACACCTTC
CATSTRVSFNYGYTF
>.|TRBV28|.|TRBJ2-3
TGTGCCAGCAGGGAACAGGGTACAGATACGCAGTATTTT
CASREQGTDTQYF
>TRBD1|TRBV3-1/TRBV3-2|.|TRBJ2-5
TGTGCCAGCAGCCGGACAGGGGTCGGGCGGGAAGGCAGCCAGGAGACCCAGTACTTC
CASSRTGVGREGSQETQYF
>.|TRBV4-3|.|TRBJ2-7
TGCGCCAGCAGCCGCACCCCCCTAGCCGACGAGCAGTACTTC
CASSRTPLADEQYF
>TRBD2|TRBV10-1|many|TRBJ2-3
TGCGCCAGGGGAGCGGGAGGCCGGACAGATACGCAGTATTTT
CARGAGGRTDTQYF
>TRBD1|TRBV6-6|few|TRBJ2-5
TGTGCCAGCAGTCAAATTCCAGGGGGCGCGGGGCAAGAGACCCAGTACTTC
CASSQIPGGAGQETQYF
>.|TRBV19|.|TRBJ2-1
TGTGCCAGTAGTATCCCCTTTGGACAGCCATACAATGAGCAGTTCTTC
CASSIPFGQPYNEQFF
>.|TRBV4-3|once|TRBJ2-2
TGCGCCAGCAGCCGCGGACAGCAAAACACCGGGGAGCTGTTTTTT
CASSRGQQNTGELFF
>TRBD1|TRBV7-9|.|TRBJ2-7
TGTGCCAGCAGCTTAGGGACTCTCGGGACAGACGAGCAGTACTTC
CASSLGTLGTDEQYF
>.|TRBV4-3|.|TRBJ2-5
TGCGCCAGCAGCCGAGGGGGTTACAGGTCCGGAGAGACCCAGTACTTC
CASSRGGYRSGETQYF
>TRBD2|TRBV4-1|.|TRBJ2-3
TGCGCCAGCAGCCCCCTGATGGCGGGGGGACCCACAGATACGCAGTATTTT
CASSPLMAGGPTDTQYF
>.|TRBV5-6|.|TRBJ1-5
TGTGCCAGCAGCTTGGCCGGGGGGCGTCAGCCCCAGCATTTT
CASSLAGGRQPQHF
>.|TRBV10-2|.|TRBJ2-5
TGCGCCAGCAGTGTCTCCGGACAGCAAGAGACCCAGTACTTC
CASSVSGQQETQYF
>.|TRBV21-1|.|TRBJ2-1
TGTGCCAGCAGCTCCCAACTAGCGGGAGGGCCTTCCTACAATGAGCAGTTCTTC
CASSSQLAGGPSYNEQFF
>.|TRBV19|.|TRBJ1-1
TGTGCCAGTAGTATAGAAGTAACTACTGAAGCTTTCTTT
CASSIEVTTEAFF
>TRBD2|TRBV6-5|once|TRBJ2-7
TGTGCCAGTGGGACATCCGGGACTAGCGGCTACGAGCAGTACTTC
CASGTSGTSGYEQYF
>.|TRBV12-3/TRBV12-4|.|TRBJ2-1
TGTGCCAGCAGTGGGGAGTACAATGAGCAGTTCTTC
CASSGEYNEQFF
>TRBD1|TRBV24-1|.|TRBJ1-5
TGTGCCACCAGTGAGACAGGGGGAGGACAGCCCCAGCATTTT
CATSETGGGQPQHF
>.|TRBV9|.|TRBJ1-1
TGTGCCAGCAGTCAGGGCATGAACACTGAAGCTTTCTTT
CASSQGMNTEAFF
>TRBD1|TRBV18|.|TRBJ1-1
TGTGCCAGCTCACCCGGGACAGGGCCCATGAACACTGAAGCTTTCTTT
CASSPGTGPMNTEAFF